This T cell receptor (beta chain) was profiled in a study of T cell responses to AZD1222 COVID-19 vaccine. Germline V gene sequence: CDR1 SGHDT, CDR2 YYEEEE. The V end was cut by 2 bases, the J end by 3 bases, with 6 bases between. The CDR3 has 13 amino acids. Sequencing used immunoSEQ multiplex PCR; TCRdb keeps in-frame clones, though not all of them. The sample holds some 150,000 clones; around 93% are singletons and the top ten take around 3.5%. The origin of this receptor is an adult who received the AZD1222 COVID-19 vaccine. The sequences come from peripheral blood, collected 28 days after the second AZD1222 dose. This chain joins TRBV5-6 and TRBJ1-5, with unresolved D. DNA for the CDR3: TGTGCCAGCAGCTTCAACGACAATCAGCCCCAGCATTTT. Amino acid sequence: CASSFNDNQPQHF.